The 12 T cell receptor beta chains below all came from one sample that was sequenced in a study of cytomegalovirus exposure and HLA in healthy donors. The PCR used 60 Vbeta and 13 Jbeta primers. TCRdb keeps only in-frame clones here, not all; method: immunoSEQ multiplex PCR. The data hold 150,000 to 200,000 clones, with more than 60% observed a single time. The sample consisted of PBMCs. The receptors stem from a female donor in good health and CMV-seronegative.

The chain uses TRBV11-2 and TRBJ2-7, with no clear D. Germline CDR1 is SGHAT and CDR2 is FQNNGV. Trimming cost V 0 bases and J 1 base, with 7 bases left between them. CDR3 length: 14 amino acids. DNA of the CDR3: TGTGCCAGCAGCTTAGATTCAGGTTCCTACGAGCAGTACTTC. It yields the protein CASSLDSGSYEQYF.

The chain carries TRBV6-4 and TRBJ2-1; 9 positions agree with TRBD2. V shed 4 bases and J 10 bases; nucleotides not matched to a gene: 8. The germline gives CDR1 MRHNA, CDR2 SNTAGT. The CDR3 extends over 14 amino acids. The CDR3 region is CASSALAGSTEQFF. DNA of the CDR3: TGTGCCAGCAGTGCTCTAGCGGGAAGTACGGAGCAGTTCTTC.

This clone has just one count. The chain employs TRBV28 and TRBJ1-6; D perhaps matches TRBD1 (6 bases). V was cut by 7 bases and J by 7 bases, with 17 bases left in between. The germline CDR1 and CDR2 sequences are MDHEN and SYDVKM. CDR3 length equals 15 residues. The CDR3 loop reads CASTPPTGRNSPLHF. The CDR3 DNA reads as TGTGCCAGCACTCCCCCGACAGGCCGGAATTCACCCCTCCACTTT.

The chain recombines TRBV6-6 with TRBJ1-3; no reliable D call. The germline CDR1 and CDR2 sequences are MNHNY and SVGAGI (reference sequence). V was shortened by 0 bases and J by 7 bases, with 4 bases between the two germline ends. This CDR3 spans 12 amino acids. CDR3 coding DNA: TGTGCCAGCAGTTACTCGTCGAACACCATATATTTT. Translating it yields CASSYSSNTIYF.

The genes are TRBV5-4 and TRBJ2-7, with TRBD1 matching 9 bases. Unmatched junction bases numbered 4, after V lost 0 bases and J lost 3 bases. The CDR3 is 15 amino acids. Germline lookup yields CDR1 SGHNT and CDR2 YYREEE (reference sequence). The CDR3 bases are TGTGCCAGCAGCTTGGGGGGACAGGGCCTCTACGAGCAGTACTTC. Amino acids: CASSLGGQGLYEQYF.

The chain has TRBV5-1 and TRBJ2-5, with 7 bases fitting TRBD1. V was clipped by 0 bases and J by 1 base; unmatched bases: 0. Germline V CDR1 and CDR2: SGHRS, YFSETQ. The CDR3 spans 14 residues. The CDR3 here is CASSLAGGQETQYF. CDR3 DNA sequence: TGCGCCAGCAGCTTGGCAGGGGGCCAAGAGACCCAGTACTTC.

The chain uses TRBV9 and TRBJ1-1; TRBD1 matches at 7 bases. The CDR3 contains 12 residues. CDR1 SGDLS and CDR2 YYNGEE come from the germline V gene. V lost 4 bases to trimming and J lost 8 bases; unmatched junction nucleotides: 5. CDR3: CASSTRTGEAFF. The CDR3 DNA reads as TGTGCCAGCAGCACCCGGACAGGAGAAGCTTTCTTT. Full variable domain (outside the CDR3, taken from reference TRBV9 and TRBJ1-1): DSGVTQTPKHLITATGQRVTLRCSPRSGDLSVYWYQQSLDQGLQFLIQYYNGEERAKGNILERFSAQQFPDLHSELNLSSLELGDSALYFCASSTRTGEAFFGQGTRLTVV.

The CDR3 bases are TGTGCCAGCAGCCGGACAGGGGGGCCCTCAACTAATGAAAAACTGTTTTTT. It encodes CASSRTGGPSTNEKLFF. This rearrangement joins TRBV7-8 to TRBJ1-4; 10 nucleotides line up with TRBD1. There are 17 residues in the CDR3. The germline gives CDR1 SGHVS, CDR2 FQNEAQ. V trimming: 5 bases; J trimming: 0 bases; junction bases outside the gene matches: 6.

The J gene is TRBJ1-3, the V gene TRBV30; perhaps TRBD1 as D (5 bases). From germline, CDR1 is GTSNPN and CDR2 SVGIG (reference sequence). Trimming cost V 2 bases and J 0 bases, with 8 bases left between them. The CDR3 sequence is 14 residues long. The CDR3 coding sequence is TGTGCCTGGAGTCGGGGGAGCTCTGGAAACACCATATATTTT. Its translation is CAWSRGSSGNTIYF.

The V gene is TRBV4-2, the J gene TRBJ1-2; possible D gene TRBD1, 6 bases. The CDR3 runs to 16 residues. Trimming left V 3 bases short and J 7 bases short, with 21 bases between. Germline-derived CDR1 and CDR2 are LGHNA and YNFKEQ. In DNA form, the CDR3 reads TGTGCCAGCAGCCAGCAAATGGGGGCCGACGGCGGTGGCTACACCTTC. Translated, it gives CASSQQMGADGGGYTF.

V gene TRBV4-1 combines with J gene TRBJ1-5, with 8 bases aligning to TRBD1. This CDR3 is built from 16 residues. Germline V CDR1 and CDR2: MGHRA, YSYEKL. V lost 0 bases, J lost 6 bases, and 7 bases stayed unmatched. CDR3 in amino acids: CASSQDQQGVGQPQHF. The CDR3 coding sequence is TGCGCCAGCAGCCAAGATCAACAGGGGGTTGGTCAGCCCCAGCATTTT.

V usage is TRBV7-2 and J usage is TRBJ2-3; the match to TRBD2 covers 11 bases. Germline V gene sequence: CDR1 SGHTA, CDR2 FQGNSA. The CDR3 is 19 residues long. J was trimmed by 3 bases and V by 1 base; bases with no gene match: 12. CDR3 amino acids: CASSLEKLGLAGGTDTQYF. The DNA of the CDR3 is TGTGCCAGCAGCTTAGAGAAGCTAGGGCTAGCGGGGGGTACAGATACGCAGTATTTT.